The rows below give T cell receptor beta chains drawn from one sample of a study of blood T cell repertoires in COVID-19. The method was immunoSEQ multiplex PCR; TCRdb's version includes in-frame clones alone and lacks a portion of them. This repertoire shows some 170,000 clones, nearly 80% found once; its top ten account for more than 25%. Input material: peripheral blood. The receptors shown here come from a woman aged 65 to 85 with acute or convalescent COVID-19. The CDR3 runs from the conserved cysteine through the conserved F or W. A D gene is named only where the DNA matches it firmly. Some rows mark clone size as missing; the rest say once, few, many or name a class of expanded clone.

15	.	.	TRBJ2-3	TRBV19	TGTGCCAGTAGAGGGCAGGGGGGCCGGGCAGATACGCAGTATTTT	CASRGQGGRADTQYF
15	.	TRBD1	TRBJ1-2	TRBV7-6	TGTGCCAGCAGCTTATATCGGACAGGAACCCATGGCTACACCTTC	CASSLYRTGTHGYTF
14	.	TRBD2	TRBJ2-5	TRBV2	TGTGCCAGCAAGCGGCTAGCGGGAAGAGAGACCCAGTACTTC	CASKRLAGRETQYF
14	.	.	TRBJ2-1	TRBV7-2	TGTGCCAGCTCACTGGGGCTAGCGTTTGATGAGCAGTTCTTC	CASSLGLAFDEQFF
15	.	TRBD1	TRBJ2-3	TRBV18	TGTGCCAGCTCACTCCGGACAGGGCACACAGATACGCAGTATTTT	CASSLRTGHTDTQYF
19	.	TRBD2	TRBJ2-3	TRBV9	TGTGCCAGCAGCGGATATCCGGGACTAGCGGGAGTGAGCACAGATACGCAGTATTTT	CASSGYPGLAGVSTDTQYF
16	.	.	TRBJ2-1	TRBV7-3	TGTGCCAGCAGCCGACAGACTAGTACTTGGGAAAATGAGCAGTTCTTC	CASSRQTSTWENEQFF
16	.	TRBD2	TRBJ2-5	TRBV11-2	TGTGCCAGCAAGCCTAGCGGGAGGATTGGGGCAGAGACCCAGTACTTC	CASKPSGRIGAETQYF
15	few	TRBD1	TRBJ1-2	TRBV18	TGTGCCAGCTCACAGTCTACCGGTCAGGGGGGAGGCTACACCTTC	CASSQSTGQGGGYTF
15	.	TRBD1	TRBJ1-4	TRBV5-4	TGTGCCAGCAGCTTGGCTGGGACAGGGGATGAAAAACTGTTTTTT	CASSLAGTGDEKLFF
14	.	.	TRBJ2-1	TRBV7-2	TGTGCCAGCAGCTTAGAAGGGGGATCCAATGAGCAGTTCTTC	CASSLEGGSNEQFF
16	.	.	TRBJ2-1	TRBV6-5	TGTGCCAGCAGTTACTGGAGAGGGGGATCCTACAATGAGCAGTTCTTC	CASSYWRGGSYNEQFF
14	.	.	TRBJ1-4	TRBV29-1	TGCAGCGCCGAAAAGGAGGGGTCGACTGAAAAACTGTTTTTT	CSAEKEGSTEKLFF
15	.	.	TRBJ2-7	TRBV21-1	TGTGCCAGCAGCAATCTGGCGGACTTGTCCTACGAGCAGTACTTC	CASSNLADLSYEQYF
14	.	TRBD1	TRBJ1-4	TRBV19	TGTGCCAGTAGATTACAGGGGGTTGAGGAAAAACTGTTTTTT	CASRLQGVEEKLFF
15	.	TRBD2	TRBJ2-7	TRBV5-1	TGCGCCAGCAGCTTGGTCGGACGGGAGGCAGACGAGCAGTACTTC	CASSLVGREADEQYF
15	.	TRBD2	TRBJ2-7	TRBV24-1	TGTGCCACCAGTGAAGCGGGAGGGCCGGGTTACGAGCAGTACTTC	CATSEAGGPGYEQYF
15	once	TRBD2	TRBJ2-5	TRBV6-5	TGTGCCAGCAGTAGGGGAGCGGGAGTGGTGGAGACCCAGTACTTC	CASSRGAGVVETQYF
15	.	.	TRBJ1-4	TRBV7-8	TGTGCCAGCAGCACAACACCAGCAACTAATGAAAAACTGTTTTTT	CASSTTPATNEKLFF
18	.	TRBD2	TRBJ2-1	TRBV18	TGTGCCAGCTCACCTTCGCCTAGACTAGCGGGCCCTGGCGATGAGCAGTTCTTC	CASSPSPRLAGPGDEQFF
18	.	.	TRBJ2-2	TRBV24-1	TGTGCCACCAGTGACCCCATGGGGCAGGCCGTAAACACCGGGGAGCTGTTTTTT	CATSDPMGQAVNTGELFF
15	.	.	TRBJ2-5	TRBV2	TGTGCCAGCACTCGAAACGCAGGGGACGGCGAGACCCAGTACTTC	CASTRNAGDGETQYF
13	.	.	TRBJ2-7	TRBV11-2	TGTGCCAGCAGCTTAGGGCCTCTCTACGAGCAGTACTTC	CASSLGPLYEQYF
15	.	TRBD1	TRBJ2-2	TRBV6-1	TGTGCCAGCAGTGAACTGGGACAGATAGCCGGGGAGCTGTTTTTT	CASSELGQIAGELFF
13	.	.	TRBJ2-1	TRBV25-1	TGTGCCAGCAGTGACTATACTAACAATGAGCAGTTCTTC	CASSDYTNNEQFF
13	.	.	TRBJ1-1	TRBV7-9	TGTGCCAGCAGCCCTCGGGGGGACACTGAAGCTTTCTTT	CASSPRGDTEAFF
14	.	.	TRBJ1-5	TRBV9	TGTGCCAGCAGCGAGGGGGAGTACAATCAGCCCCAGCATTTT	CASSEGEYNQPQHF
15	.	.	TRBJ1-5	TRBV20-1	TGCAGTGCTAGTTTGGGGGCGGCTGGCAATCAGCCCCAGCATTTT	CSASLGAAGNQPQHF
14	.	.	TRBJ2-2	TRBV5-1	TGCGCCAGCAGCGCCGAAGCGCACACCGGGGAGCTGTTTTTT	CASSAEAHTGELFF
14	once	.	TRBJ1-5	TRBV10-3	TGTGCCATCAGTGATGCGGGGAACAATCAGCCCCAGCATTTT	CAISDAGNNQPQHF
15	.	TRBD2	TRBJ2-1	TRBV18	TGTGCCAGCTCACCGAAGCGGGAGGAATACAATGAGCAGTTCTTC	CASSPKREEYNEQFF
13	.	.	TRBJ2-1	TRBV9	TGTGCCAGCAGCGTAGGTCGAGTTGATGAGCAGTTCTTC	CASSVGRVDEQFF
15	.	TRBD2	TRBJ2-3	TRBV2	TGTGCCAGCTGGATTGGGACTAGCGGCACAGATACGCAGTATTTT	CASWIGTSGTDTQYF
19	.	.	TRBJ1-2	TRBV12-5	TGTGCTAGTGGTTTGTGGATCGGTGGACCTAGACGGGGGGACGGTGGCTACACCTTC	CASGLWIGGPRRGDGGYTF
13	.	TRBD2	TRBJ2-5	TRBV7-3	TGTGCCAGCAGCCGGACTAGCGACGAGACCCAGTACTTC	CASSRTSDETQYF
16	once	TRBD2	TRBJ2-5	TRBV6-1	TGTGCCAGCAGTGTTGAACTAGCGGGATTACAAGAGACCCAGTACTTC	CASSVELAGLQETQYF
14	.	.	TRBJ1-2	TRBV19	TGTGCCAGCTCAACGCCGCGCGGCCGCTATGGCTACACCTTC	CASSTPRGRYGYTF
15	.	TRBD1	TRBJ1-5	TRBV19	TGTGCCAGTTCCCGGGACAGTTTAAATAATCAGCCCCAGCATTTT	CASSRDSLNNQPQHF
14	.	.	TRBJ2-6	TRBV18	TGTGCCAGCTCACCTAGCTCTGGGGCCAACGTCCTGACTTTC	CASSPSSGANVLTF
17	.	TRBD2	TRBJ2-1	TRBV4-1	TGCGCCAGCAGCCAAGATGACCCTACTAGCGCCTACAATGAGCAGTTCTTC	CASSQDDPTSAYNEQFF
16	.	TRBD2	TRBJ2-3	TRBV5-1	TGCGCCAGCAGCGGGAGCACGGGACTAGCGGGAGATACGCAGTATTTT	CASSGSTGLAGDTQYF
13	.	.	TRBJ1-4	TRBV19	TGTGCCAGTCGGGAGGGATCTAATGAAAAACTGTTTTTT	CASREGSNEKLFF
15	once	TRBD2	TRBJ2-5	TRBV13	TGTGCCAGCAGCTTGAGCGGGGGCTTAGAAGAGACCCAGTACTTC	CASSLSGGLEETQYF
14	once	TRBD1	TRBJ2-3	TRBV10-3	TGTGCCATCAGTCCGGGACAGGGGAGGGATACGCAGTATTTT	CAISPGQGRDTQYF
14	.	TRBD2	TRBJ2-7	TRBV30	TGTGCCTGGAGTGTACGAGCGGGAGAACGAGAGCAGTACTTC	CAWSVRAGEREQYF
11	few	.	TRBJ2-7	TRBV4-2	TGTGCCAGCAGCCAAGGCGTGGAGCAGTACTTC	CASSQGVEQYF
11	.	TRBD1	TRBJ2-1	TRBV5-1	TGCGCCAGCAGCACGGACAGGCGTGAGTTCTTC	CASSTDRREFF
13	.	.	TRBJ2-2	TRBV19	TGTGCCAGTAGTACCACTAGCACCGGGGAGCTGTTTTTT	CASSTTSTGELFF
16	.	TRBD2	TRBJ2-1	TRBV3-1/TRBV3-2	TGTGCCAGCAGCCGGGGACTAGCGGGAGGGTACAATGAGCAGTTCTTC	CASSRGLAGGYNEQFF
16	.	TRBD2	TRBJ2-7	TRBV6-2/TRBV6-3	TGTGCCAGCAGTTGGGGATCAAGCGGGGTAACCTACGAGCAGTACTTC	CASSWGSSGVTYEQYF
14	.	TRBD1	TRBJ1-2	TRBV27	TGTGCCAGTCCCCGAGGGACAGGGGTGAAGGGCTACACCTTC	CASPRGTGVKGYTF
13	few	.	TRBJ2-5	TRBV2	TGTGCCAGCAGTGACTTAGTCCAAGAGACCCAGTACTTC	CASSDLVQETQYF